The clone carrying this T cell receptor beta chain was counted at least ten times. Its matching antigen is unknown. One base away lies a much larger clone, so this may be a sequencing read error. The sample originates from a study of blood T cells in healthy people across ages. Study outcomes and limitations: Lack of knowledge of donor CMV status possibly confounded expanded clonotype changes. Donors of long life had a larger count of naive CD4+ cells and greater diversity than aged donors.

Per sample, at least 6 micrograms of total RNA were extracted. This CDR3 region has 16 residues. Germline loops: CDR1 SGHDN, CDR2 FVKESK. V was shortened by 0 bases and J by 2 bases, with 14 bases between the two germline ends. Sample-barcoded 5' priming and a J-beta primer mix drove a second PCR of about 6 to 12 cycles. Every cDNA molecule bore a tag from a template-switch adaptor containing 12 random nucleotides. TCRdb recomputed calls from the 5' RACE reads with MiXCR, one row per CDR3 protein. The sample contains hundreds of thousands of distinct CDR3 sequences, approximately 30% of which appear only once.

The sequenced sample consisted of blood. The clonotype comes from a woman aged 80 or over in good health. V gene TRBV14 combines with J gene TRBJ2-7; D may be TRBD1 (5 bases). CDR3 DNA: TGTGCCAGCAGCCAAGAGTTGGAGACAGCGACCTACGAGCAGTACTTC. Translating gives CASSQELETATYEQYF.